The 3 T cell receptor beta chains given below trace back to one sample, sequenced in a study of post-analysis software for immune sequencing data. Their cognate antigens are unknown. General study points: Controls had lower frequencies than patients of a few TRBV segments, which included TRBV5-6, TRBV5-1 and TRBV20-1.

Built from TCR beta cDNA, the libraries had unique molecular identifiers in them. TCRdb re-derived calls from the PCR reads in MiXCR, one entry per CDR3 protein. The data contain hundreds of thousands of distinct CDR3 sequences, approximately 59% of them singletons. The sequencing input was blood. Receptor source: a girl aged 2-9 years with multiple sclerosis.

The V and J genes are TRBV20-1 and TRBJ1-2; 7 nucleotides align to TRBD1. The CDR3 has 12 amino acids. The V and J ends lost 7 bases and 3 bases, in that order; junction bases with no gene match: 5. Per the germline V gene, CDR1 is DFQATT and CDR2 is SNEGSKA (reference sequence). Here the CDR3 reads CSGTGTDYGYTF. CDR3 coding DNA: TGCAGTGGGACTGGGACAGACTATGGCTACACCTTC.

This clonotype was picked up a small number of times. The rearrangement joins TRBV5-1 to TRBJ1-1; 8 nucleotides align to TRBD1. The CDR3 has 15 residues. Germline V CDR1 and CDR2: SGHRS, YFSETQ. V lost 8 bases and J lost 4; bases outside the gene matches: 13. The CDR3 sequence: CASSMTQGASTEAFF. The CDR3 nucleotides read TGCGCCAGTAGCATGACCCAGGGGGCCAGCACTGAAGCTTTCTTT.

CDR3 region: CASSQKGVALAGDNNEQFF. DNA for the CDR3: TGCGCCAGCAGCCAAAAGGGGGTCGCACTAGCGGGAGATAACAATGAGCAGTTCTTC. The chain recombines TRBV4-1 with TRBJ2-1; 11 nucleotides line up with TRBD2. The CDR3 is made up of 19 amino acids. V was clipped by 2 bases and J by 5 bases; unmatched bases: 14. Germline V gene lookup returns CDR1 MGHRA and CDR2 YSYEKL.